Each of the 18 T cell receptor beta chains below was sequenced from the same sample in a study of human T cells and chemical hapten exposure. The time point is: patch test 2, 6 weeks after DPC sensitization. Specified treatment: therapeutic diphenylcyclopropenone sensitization with weekly scalp DPC. TCRdb reprocessed the RACE reads with MiXCR, giving one entry per CDR3 protein. The table shows 95,000 or so distinct CDR3 sequences, with about an eighth occurring only once. The specimen was whole blood, collected in connection with sensitization to the hapten diphenylcyclopropenone (DPC). Receptor source: a woman aged 40 to 49 with alopecia areata. Some clones in this sample may be carry-over from other donors' samples.

This clonotype occurred many times. This CDR3 is CATSREVGLRQPQHF. CDR3 sequence (DNA): TGTGCCACCAGCAGAGAGGTAGGGCTCCGGCAGCCCCAGCATTTT. The chain recombines TRBV15 with TRBJ1-5, with D unclear. CDR1 is LNHNV and CDR2 is YYDKDF in the germline V gene (reference sequence). The V gene lost 0 bases and the J gene lost 7 bases, with 13 bases spanning the gap. CDR3 length: 15 amino acids. The full variable domain, completed using reference TRBV15 and TRBJ1-5, is DAMVIQNPRYQVTQFGKPVTLSCSQTLNHNVMYWYQQKSSQAPKLLFHYYDKDFNNEADTPDNFQSRRPNTSFCFLDIRSPGLGDTAMYLCATSREVGLRQPQHFGDGTRLSIL.

This clonotype was detected ten times or more. The chain joins TRBV19 to TRBJ2-6; D is unresolved. V was shortened by 3 bases and J by 0 bases, with 12 bases between the two germline ends. Germline CDR1 LNHDA, CDR2 SQIVND (reference sequence). CDR3 length equals 17 residues. The CDR3: CASSIISASSGANVLTF. The CDR3 DNA sequence: TGTGCCAGTAGTATTATCAGCGCGAGCTCTGGGGCCAACGTCCTGACTTTC.

The table lists this clonotype with many counts. The CDR3 spells CASSDSMGAGFF. The CDR3 DNA sequence: TGTGCCAGCAGTGACAGCATGGGGGCTGGGTTCTTC. The J gene is TRBJ2-1, the V gene TRBV2; possible D gene TRBD1, 6 bases. From germline, CDR1 is SNHLY and CDR2 FYNNEI. Trimming shortened V by 3 bases and J by 15 bases, and 15 bases separated the two germline ends. The CDR3 has 12 residues.

This clonotype showed up many times. The chain employs TRBV7-2 and TRBJ1-1; the D is unclear. Germline CDR1 SGHTA, CDR2 FQGNSA. The CDR3 runs 14 residues. Trimming cost V 1 base and J 0 bases, with 6 bases left between them. CDR3 bases: TGTGCCAGCAGCTTAGTTTTGGTGAACACTGAAGCTTTCTTT. This encodes CASSLVLVNTEAFF.

The chain links TRBV20-1 to TRBJ2-3, with unresolved D. Trimming removed 1 base from V and 4 bases from J, with 9 bases in between. The CDR3 runs 13 residues. Germline CDR1 reads DFQATT; CDR2 reads SNEGSKA (reference sequence). CDR3 sequence reads: CSARVPWADTQYF. DNA for the CDR3: TGCAGTGCTAGAGTCCCATGGGCAGATACGCAGTATTTT.

The chain links TRBV18 to TRBJ2-7, with a tentative D call TRBD1 (6 bases). The V gene lost 4 bases and the J gene lost 7 bases, with 8 bases spanning the gap. Germline loops: CDR1 KGHSH, CDR2 LQKENI. The CDR3 consists of 11 residues. The DNA for the CDR3 is TGTGCCAGCTCACAGGGGACAGAGCAGTACTTC. Translation: CASSQGTEQYF.

This clonotype was detected many times. V gene TRBV11-2 combines with J gene TRBJ1-1; D gene unclear. The CDR3 is made up of 13 amino acids. V lost 5 bases to trimming and J lost 4 bases, with 11 bases between them. CDR1 and CDR2 (germline): SGHAT, FQNNGV. DNA of the CDR3: TGTGCCAGCAGCCGGACGGGGTCCACTGAAGCTTTCTTT. This encodes CASSRTGSTEAFF.

This clonotype was counted only a few times. The rearrangement uses TRBV28 and TRBJ2-1, with D perhaps given as TRBD1 or TRBD2 (5 bases each). Germline V gene lookup returns CDR1 MDHEN and CDR2 SYDVKM. This CDR3 spans 19 amino acids. Trimming stripped 2 bases from V and 4 bases from J, with 24 bases between. CDR3 sequence reads: CASSLHPGSKGTGYNEQFF. Here the CDR3 DNA reads TGTGCCAGCAGTTTACATCCCGGGTCGAAGGGGACCGGTTACAATGAGCAGTTCTTC.

The rearrangement joins TRBV5-5 to TRBJ2-5, with TRBD1 matching over 9 bases. Germline V lookup: CDR1 SGHKS, CDR2 YYEKEE (reference sequence). V lost 0 bases and J lost 4; bases outside the gene matches: 7. This CDR3 has 16 residues. This CDR3 is CASSLAGTGNRETQYF. CDR3 sequence (DNA): TGTGCCAGCAGCTTGGCCGGGACAGGGAATAGAGAGACCCAGTACTTC.

The chain combines TRBV28 with TRBJ2-6, with D unclear. CDR1 and CDR2 from the germline V gene are MDHEN and SYDVKM. This CDR3 is 14 amino acids long. V dropped 10 bases and J dropped 1 base, with 11 bases sitting between them. CDR3 DNA: TGTGCCACACCCTCGGAGTCTGGGGCCAACGTCCTGACTTTC. This translates into CATPSESGANVLTF.

This clonotype has a handful of counts. The chain's CDR3 is CSAAGGGTPDTQYF. In DNA form, the CDR3 reads TGCAGTGCCGCGGGAGGGGGAACCCCAGATACGCAGTATTTT. This chain connects TRBV20-1 to TRBJ2-3, with TRBD2 matching over 9 bases. The CDR3 loop spans 14 amino acids. Germline CDR1 is DFQATT and CDR2 is SNEGSKA (reference sequence). V was pared by 6 bases and J by 4 bases, with 8 bases of the junction left unmatched.

This sequence joins TRBV7-9 and TRBJ2-2; D is perhaps TRBD1 or TRBD2 (5 bases each). The V gene's germline CDR1 is SEHNR and CDR2 FQNEAQ (reference sequence). V dropped 5 bases and J dropped 0 bases, with 22 bases sitting between them. CDR3 length: 19 residues. CDR3 amino acids: CASSLYPAGTSANTGELFF. The DNA of the CDR3 is TGTGCCAGCAGCCTTTACCCGGCAGGGACGTCAGCGAACACCGGGGAGCTGTTTTTT.

This clonotype showed up many times. The gene calls are TRBV11-3 and TRBJ2-2; D remains ambiguous. This CDR3 region has 13 residues. The ends were cut back, 0 bases at V and 6 bases at J, with 5 bases in the middle. The germline V gene has CDR1 SGHNT and CDR2 YENEEA. Here the CDR3 DNA reads TGTGCCAGCAGCTTAGATATGGCCGGGGAGCTGTTTTTT. Translation: CASSLDMAGELFF.

J is TRBJ2-1 and V is TRBV20-1; TRBD2 aligns across 14 bases. Losses at the gene ends were 5 bases for V and 7 bases for J; bases not matched to a gene: 10. CDR1 is DFQATT, CDR2 SNEGSKA, per germline (reference sequence). The CDR3 sequence is 16 residues long. For the CDR3, the DNA is TGCAGTGCTCGTCTGACTAGCGGGGGGGCGAGGAATGAGCAGTTCTTC. Its translation is CSARLTSGGARNEQFF.

This clonotype occurred many times. The J gene is TRBJ1-5, the V gene TRBV12-1. TRBV12-1 is noted as a pseudogene. CDR3 length: 16 amino acids. DNA for the CDR3: TGTGCCAGCAGCTTGCACCATGAGGGTGGCAATCAGCCCCAGCATTTT. This gives the protein CASSLHHEGGNQPQHF.

This clonotype was detected ten times or more. This chain joins TRBV20-1 and TRBJ2-3; 8 bases fit TRBD1. The length of the CDR3 is 18 residues. V shed 4 bases, J shed 3 bases, and the junction held 18 bases outside the gene matches. CDR1 and CDR2 from the germline V gene are DFQATT and SNEGSKA (reference sequence). CDR3 bases: TGCAGTGCTATCTCTCATTTGAGGGGACAGGAGTTAACAGATACGCAGTATTTT. This translates into CSAISHLRGQELTDTQYF.

At least ten counts were recorded for this clonotype. The rearrangement joins TRBV14 to TRBJ2-1, with 15 bases aligning to TRBD2. CDR1 and CDR2 (germline): SGHDN, FVKESK. The CDR3 covers 20 residues. V lost 0 bases and J lost 5; bases outside the gene matches: 11. This CDR3 reads CASSQDYSGTSGRSHNEQFF. The CDR3 DNA follows: TGTGCCAGCAGCCAAGATTACTCCGGGACTAGCGGGAGGTCTCACAATGAGCAGTTCTTC.

This clonotype was seen at least ten times. Sequence at one end of the junction differs from germline and may be a read error. The gene calls are TRBV7-7 and TRBJ2-2, with a possible D match to TRBD2 (6 bases). Germline loops: CDR1 SSHAT, CDR2 FNYEAQ (reference sequence). The length of the CDR3 is 15 residues. The CDR3 protein is CASSPRVGGTGELFF. CDR3 nucleotides: TGTGCTAGCAGCCCACGTGTGGGGGGCACCGGGGAGCTGTTTTTT.